A selection of T cell receptor beta chains follows, all from one sample in a study of cytomegalovirus exposure and HLA in healthy donors. Repertoires were generated with immunoSEQ multiplex PCR, while TCRdb's copy carries only in-frame clones and drops some. Of some 160,000 clones listed, roughly 72% are singletons. Material: PBMCs. The origin of the receptors is a man aged 40-50 years in good health and CMV-seronegative. Both conserved end residues are part of each CDR3. The D gene is left open where the match is weak. Size is stated for part of the rows, as once, few or many counts, or as a class when the clone is expanded.

clone size	J gene	D gene	V gene	CDR3 protein	CDR3 DNA
once	TRBJ1-1	.	TRBV7-9	CSSSPLGGTEAFF	TGTTCCAGCAGCCCCCTAGGGGGCACTGAAGCTTTCTTT
.	TRBJ1-3	TRBD1	TRBV28	CASLQFDRDGNTIYF	TGTGCCAGCCTCCAATTCGACAGGGATGGAAACACCATATATTTT
.	TRBJ2-3	TRBD1	TRBV6-1	CASRPQGAPADTQYF	TGTGCCAGCAGACCGCAGGGGGCGCCGGCAGATACGCAGTATTTT
.	TRBJ2-4	TRBD1	TRBV27	CASRQTGDKNIQYF	TGTGCCAGCAGACAGACAGGGGACAAAAACATTCAGTACTTC
.	TRBJ1-5	.	TRBV2	CASSVGEVSAQPQHF	TGTGCCAGCAGTGTCGGGGAAGTGAGTGCTCAGCCCCAGCATTTT
.	TRBJ1-2	TRBD1	TRBV28	CASFPAARDRVYGYTF	TGTGCCAGCTTCCCCGCAGCCCGGGACAGGGTTTATGGCTACACCTTC
.	TRBJ1-5	TRBD1	TRBV9	CASSVTGEGNQPQHF	TGTGCCAGCAGCGTGACAGGGGAAGGCAATCAGCCCCAGCATTTT
.	TRBJ1-1	TRBD1	TRBV27	CASSLTGPWTEAFF	TGTGCCAGCAGTTTGACAGGGCCGTGGACTGAAGCTTTCTTT
.	TRBJ1-1	.	TRBV7-3	CASSLRSGSNTEAFF	TGTGCCAGCAGCTTAAGATCCGGGTCAAACACTGAAGCTTTCTTT
.	TRBJ2-7	.	TRBV28	CASSFGYGYEQYF	TGTGCCAGCAGTTTCGGGTATGGGTACGAGCAGTACTTC
few	TRBJ2-3	.	TRBV6-5	CASSYSGATTDTQYF	TGTGCCAGCAGTTATTCAGGGGCCACGACAGATACGCAGTATTTT
.	TRBJ1-4	.	TRBV5-1	CASKYAGSEKLFF	TGCGCCAGCAAATATGCAGGCAGTGAAAAACTGTTTTTT
.	TRBJ1-1	TRBD1	TRBV27	CASSPRQGRTEAFF	TGTGCCAGCAGTCCCCGACAGGGCCGGACTGAAGCTTTCTTT
.	TRBJ2-3	.	TRBV6-1	CASSEVNSGGADTQYF	TGTGCCAGCAGTGAAGTGAACAGTGGCGGGGCGGATACGCAGTATTTT
.	TRBJ2-7	.	TRBV19	CASTPGWPTYEQYF	TGTGCCAGTACCCCGGGGTGGCCCACCTACGAGCAGTACTTC
.	TRBJ2-7	.	TRBV4-1	CASSYGTDYEQYF	TGCGCCAGCAGCTACGGGACTGACTACGAGCAGTACTTC
.	TRBJ2-7	TRBD1	TRBV6-1	CASNPIQDRGYEQYF	TGTGCCAGCAACCCAATTCAGGACAGGGGCTACGAGCAGTACTTC
.	TRBJ2-3	TRBD2	TRBV5-1	CASSFSGRGTDTQYF	TGCGCCAGCAGTTTCAGCGGGAGAGGGACAGATACGCAGTATTTT
.	TRBJ1-5	TRBD1	TRBV11-1	CASSWDRDQPQHF	TGTGCCAGCAGCTGGGACAGAGATCAGCCCCAGCATTTT
.	TRBJ2-4	TRBD1	TRBV18	CASSPRVPGTGGTLAKNIQYF	TGTGCCAGCTCACCAAGGGTCCCCGGGACAGGGGGTACACTAGCCAAAAACATTCAGTACTTC
once	TRBJ1-1	TRBD1	TRBV9	CASSVMGTGDTFF	TGTGCCAGCAGCGTAATGGGTACAGGGGATACTTTCTTT
.	TRBJ2-5	TRBD2	TRBV9	CASSPTSGRPQETQYF	TGTGCCAGCAGCCCGACTAGCGGGAGGCCGCAAGAGACCCAGTACTTC
once	TRBJ2-6	.	TRBV6-6	CASSSTAISGANVLTF	TGTGCCAGCAGTTCGACAGCGATATCTGGGGCCAACGTCCTGACTTTC
few	TRBJ2-5	TRBD2	TRBV7-3	CASSLRVAGVETQYF	TGTGCCAGCAGCTTAAGGGTAGCGGGAGTGGAGACCCAGTACTTC
.	TRBJ1-4	TRBD1	TRBV14	CASSLTGGATNEKLFF	TGTGCCAGCAGTTTGACAGGGGGTGCAACTAATGAAAAACTGTTTTTT
.	TRBJ2-2	TRBD2	TRBV7-6	CASSTERGGIGELFF	TGTGCCAGCAGCACGGAGCGGGGAGGGATCGGGGAGCTGTTTTTT
.	TRBJ2-5	TRBD2	TRBV27	CASTEGRGKTQYF	TGTGCCAGCACCGAGGGGAGGGGAAAGACCCAGTACTTC
.	TRBJ1-2	TRBD1	TRBV27	CASRLGQGESYGYTF	TGTGCCAGCAGACTCGGACAGGGGGAGAGCTATGGCTACACCTTC
.	TRBJ1-2	TRBD1	TRBV5-5	CASRNRTGGHYGYTF	TGTGCCAGCAGAAATCGGACAGGGGGTCACTATGGCTACACCTTC
.	TRBJ2-7	.	TRBV27	CASSSRLGYEQYF	TGTGCCAGCAGTTCCCGACTAGGCTACGAGCAGTACTTC